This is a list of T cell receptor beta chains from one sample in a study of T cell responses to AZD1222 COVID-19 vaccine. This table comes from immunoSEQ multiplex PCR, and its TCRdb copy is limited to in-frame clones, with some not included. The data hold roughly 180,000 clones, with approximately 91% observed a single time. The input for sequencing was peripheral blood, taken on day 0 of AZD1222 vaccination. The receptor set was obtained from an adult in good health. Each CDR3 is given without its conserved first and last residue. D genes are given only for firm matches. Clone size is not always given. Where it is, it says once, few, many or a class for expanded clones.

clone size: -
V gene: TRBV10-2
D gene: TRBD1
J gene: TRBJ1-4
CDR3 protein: ASRTTGGASEKLF

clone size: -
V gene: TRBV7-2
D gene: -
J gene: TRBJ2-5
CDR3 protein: ASSLGGRETQY

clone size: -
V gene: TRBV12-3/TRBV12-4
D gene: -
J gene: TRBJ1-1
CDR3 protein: ASRPSESEAF

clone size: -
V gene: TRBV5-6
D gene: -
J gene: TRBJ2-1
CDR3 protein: ASSLGVASNEQF

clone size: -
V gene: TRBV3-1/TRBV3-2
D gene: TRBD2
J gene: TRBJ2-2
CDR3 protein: ASSQAYGGRESVGELF

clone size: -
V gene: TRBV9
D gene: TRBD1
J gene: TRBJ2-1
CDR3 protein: ASTIEGTGGSDEQF

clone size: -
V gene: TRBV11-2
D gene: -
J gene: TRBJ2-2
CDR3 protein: ASSSLARQAGELF

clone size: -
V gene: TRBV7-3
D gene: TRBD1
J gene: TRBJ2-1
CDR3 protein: ASSPTGDRGRRGEQF

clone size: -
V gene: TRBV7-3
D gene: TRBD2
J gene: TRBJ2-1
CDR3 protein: ASSKTSGSNEQF

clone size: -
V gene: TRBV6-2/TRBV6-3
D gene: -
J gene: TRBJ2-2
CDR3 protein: ASSANRATGELF

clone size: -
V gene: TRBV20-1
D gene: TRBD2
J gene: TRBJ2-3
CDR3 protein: SASSLAGAPDTQY

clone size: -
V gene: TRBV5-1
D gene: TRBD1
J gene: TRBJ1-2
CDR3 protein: ASSSDRGDYGYT

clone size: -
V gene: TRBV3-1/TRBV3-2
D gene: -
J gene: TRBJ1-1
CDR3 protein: ASSDRFGTEAF

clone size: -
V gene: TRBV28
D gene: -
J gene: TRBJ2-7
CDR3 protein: ASGPVYEQY

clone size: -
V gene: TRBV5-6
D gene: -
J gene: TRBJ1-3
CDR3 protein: ASSRTRGNTIY

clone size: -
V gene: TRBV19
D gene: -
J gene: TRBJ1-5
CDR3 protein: ASSFAEYQPQH

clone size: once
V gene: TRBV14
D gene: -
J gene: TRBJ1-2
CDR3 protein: ASSQKGLSRDYGYT

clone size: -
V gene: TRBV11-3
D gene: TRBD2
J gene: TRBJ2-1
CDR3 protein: ASSSGTSGFHNEQF

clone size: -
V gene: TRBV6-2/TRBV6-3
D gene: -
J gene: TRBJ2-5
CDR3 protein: ASSYSILGRKETQY

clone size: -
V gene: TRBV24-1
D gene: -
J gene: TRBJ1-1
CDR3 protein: ATGATGFEAF

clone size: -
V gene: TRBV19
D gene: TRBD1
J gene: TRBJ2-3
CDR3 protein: ASSTRQGTQY

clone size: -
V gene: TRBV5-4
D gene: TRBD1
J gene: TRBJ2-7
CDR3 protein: ASSYRGIYEQY